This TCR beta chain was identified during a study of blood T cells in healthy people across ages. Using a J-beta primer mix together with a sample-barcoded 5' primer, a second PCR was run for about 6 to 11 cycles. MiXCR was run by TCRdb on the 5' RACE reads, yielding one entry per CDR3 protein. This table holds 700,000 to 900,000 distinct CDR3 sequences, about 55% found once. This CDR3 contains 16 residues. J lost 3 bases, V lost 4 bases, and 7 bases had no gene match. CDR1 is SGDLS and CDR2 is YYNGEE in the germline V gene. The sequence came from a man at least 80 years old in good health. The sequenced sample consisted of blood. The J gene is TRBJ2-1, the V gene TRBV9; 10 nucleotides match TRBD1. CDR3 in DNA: TGTGCCAGCAGCCACCACCGGGACAGGGGCTACAATGAGCAGTTCTTC. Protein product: CASSHHRDRGYNEQFF. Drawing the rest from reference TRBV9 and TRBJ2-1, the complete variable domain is DSGVTQTPKHLITATGQRVTLRCSPRSGDLSVYWYQQSLDQGLQFLIQYYNGEERAKGNILERFSAQQFPDLHSELNLSSLELGDSALYFCASSHHRDRGYNEQFFGPGTRLTVL.